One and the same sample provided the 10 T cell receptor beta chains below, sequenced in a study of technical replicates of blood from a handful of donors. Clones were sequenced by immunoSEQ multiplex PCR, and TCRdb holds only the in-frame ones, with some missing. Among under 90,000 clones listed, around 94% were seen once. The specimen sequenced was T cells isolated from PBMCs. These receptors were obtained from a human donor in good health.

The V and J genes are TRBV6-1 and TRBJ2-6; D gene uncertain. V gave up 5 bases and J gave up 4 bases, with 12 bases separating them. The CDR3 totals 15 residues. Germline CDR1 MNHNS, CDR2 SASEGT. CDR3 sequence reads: CASSPSMGGANVLTF. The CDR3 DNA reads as TGTGCCAGCAGTCCTTCGATGGGCGGGGCCAACGTCCTGACTTTC.

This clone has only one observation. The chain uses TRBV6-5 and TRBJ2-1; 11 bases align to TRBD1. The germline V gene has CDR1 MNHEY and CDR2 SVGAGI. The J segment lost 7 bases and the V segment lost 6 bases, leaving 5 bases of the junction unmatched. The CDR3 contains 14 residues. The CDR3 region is CASRGQGASNEQFF. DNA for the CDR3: TGTGCCAGCAGAGGACAGGGGGCGAGTAATGAGCAGTTCTTC.

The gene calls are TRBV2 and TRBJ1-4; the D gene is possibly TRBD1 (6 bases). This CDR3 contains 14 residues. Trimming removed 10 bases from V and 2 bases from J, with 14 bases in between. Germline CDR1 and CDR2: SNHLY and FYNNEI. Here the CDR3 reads CATEYRDTNEKLFF. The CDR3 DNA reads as TGTGCCACAGAATACAGGGACACTAATGAAAAACTGTTTTTT.

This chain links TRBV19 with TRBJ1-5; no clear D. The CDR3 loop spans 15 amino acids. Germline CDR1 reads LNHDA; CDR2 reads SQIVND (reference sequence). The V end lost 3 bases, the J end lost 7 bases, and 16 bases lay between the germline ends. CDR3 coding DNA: TGTGCCAGTAGTATTTTCCCGCGGGGTGGGCAGCCCCAGCATTTT. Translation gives CASSIFPRGGQPQHF.

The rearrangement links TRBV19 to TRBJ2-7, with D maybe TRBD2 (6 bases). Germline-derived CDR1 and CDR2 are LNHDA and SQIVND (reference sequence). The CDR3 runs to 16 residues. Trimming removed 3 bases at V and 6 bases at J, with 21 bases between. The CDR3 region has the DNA TGTGCCAGTAGTATGGGGGAGGAGGGGAGAAATACCGAGCAGTACTTC. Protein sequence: CASSMGEEGRNTEQYF.

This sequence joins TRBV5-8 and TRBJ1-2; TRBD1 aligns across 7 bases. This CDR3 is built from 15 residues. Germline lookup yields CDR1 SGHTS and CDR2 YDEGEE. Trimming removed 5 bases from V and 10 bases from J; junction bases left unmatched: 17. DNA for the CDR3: TGTGCCAGCAGTAGCCCTGGGACAGTCCGAGCACCCTACACCTTC. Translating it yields CASSSPGTVRAPYTF.

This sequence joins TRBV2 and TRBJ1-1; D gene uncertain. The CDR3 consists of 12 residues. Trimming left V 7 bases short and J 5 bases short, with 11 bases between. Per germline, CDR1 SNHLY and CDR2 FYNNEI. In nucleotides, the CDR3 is TGTGCCAGCAACCTGAGAGCAACTGAAGCTTTCTTT. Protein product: CASNLRATEAFF.

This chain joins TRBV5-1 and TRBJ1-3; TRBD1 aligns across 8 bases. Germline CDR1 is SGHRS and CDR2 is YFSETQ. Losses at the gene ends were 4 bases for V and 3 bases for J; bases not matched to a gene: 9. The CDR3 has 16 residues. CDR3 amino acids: CASSTGTGLSGNTIYF. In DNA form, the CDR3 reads TGCGCCAGCAGCACTGGGACAGGTCTTAGTGGAAACACCATATATTTT.

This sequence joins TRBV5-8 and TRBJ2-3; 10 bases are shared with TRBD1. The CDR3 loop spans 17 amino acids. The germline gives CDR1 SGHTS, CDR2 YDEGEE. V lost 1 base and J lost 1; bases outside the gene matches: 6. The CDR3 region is CASSLSWGTGGTDTQYF. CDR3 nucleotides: TGTGCCAGCAGCTTGTCCTGGGGGACAGGGGGCACAGATACGCAGTATTTT. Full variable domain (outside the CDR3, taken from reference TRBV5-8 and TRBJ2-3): EAGVTQSPTHLIKTRGQQATLRCSPISGHTSVYWYQQALGLGLQFLLWYDEGEERNRGNFPPRFSGRQFPNYSSELNVNALELEDSALYLCASSLSWGTGGTDTQYFGPGTRLTVL.

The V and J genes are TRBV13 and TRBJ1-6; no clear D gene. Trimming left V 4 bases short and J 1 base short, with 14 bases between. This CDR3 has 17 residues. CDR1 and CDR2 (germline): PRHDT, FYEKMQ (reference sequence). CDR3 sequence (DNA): TGTGCCAGCAGCTCAGGCCCAACGAGATCCTATAATTCACCCCTCCACTTT. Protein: CASSSGPTRSYNSPLHF.